This T cell receptor (beta chain) was sequenced in a study of blood T cell repertoires in COVID-19. Study information: From the United States, Italy and Spain came samples of acute and convalescent COVID-19.

The repertoire was sequenced with immunoSEQ multiplex PCR; TCRdb's copy has only in-frame clones and lacks some. The sample carries hundreds of thousands of clones, 92% recorded once. The CDR3 length is 11 residues. Germline V gives CDR1 MDHEN, CDR2 SYDVKM. V lost 6 bases and J 5 bases, leaving 4 bases between the germline ends. The chain couples TRBV28 to TRBJ2-2; D not resolved. The receptor was isolated from a man aged 60-69 years with COVID-19, enrolled during active disease. The sample taken for sequencing was peripheral blood. As DNA, the CDR3 is TGTGCCAGCAGCAAAACCGGGGAGCTGTTTTTT. Translation gives CASSKTGELFF.